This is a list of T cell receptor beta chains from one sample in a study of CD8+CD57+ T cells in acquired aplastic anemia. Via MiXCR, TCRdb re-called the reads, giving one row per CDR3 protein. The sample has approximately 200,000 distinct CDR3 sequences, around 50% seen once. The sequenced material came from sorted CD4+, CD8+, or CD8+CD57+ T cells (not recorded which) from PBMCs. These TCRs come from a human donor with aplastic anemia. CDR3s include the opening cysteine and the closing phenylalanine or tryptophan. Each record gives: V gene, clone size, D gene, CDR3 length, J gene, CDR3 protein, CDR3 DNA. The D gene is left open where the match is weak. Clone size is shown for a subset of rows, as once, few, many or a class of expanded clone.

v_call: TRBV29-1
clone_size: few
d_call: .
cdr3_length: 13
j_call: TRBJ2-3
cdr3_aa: CSVEGIPTDTQYF
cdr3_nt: TGCAGCGTTGAGGGGATTCCCACAGATACGCAGTATTTT

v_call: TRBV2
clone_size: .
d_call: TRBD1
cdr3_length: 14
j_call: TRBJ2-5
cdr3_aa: CASRAAGTGGPQYF
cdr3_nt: TGTGCCAGCAGGGCCGCCGGGACAGGGGGACCCCAGTACTTC

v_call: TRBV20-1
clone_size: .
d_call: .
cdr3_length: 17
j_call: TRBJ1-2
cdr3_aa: CSARDGLRAGTRNGYTF
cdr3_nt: TGCAGTGCTAGAGATGGGCTAAGGGCAGGCACGAGAAATGGCTACACCTTC

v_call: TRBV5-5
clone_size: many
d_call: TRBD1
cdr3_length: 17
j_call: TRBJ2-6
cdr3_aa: CASSWTGASSGANVLTF
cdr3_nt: TGTGCCAGCAGCTGGACAGGGGCAAGCTCTGGGGCCAACGTCCTGACTTTC

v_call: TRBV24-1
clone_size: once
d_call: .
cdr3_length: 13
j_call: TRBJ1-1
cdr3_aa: CATRQLENTEAFF
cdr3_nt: TGTGCCACCAGACAGCTCGAGAACACTGAAGCTTTCTTT

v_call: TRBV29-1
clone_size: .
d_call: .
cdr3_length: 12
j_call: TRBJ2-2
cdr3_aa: CSGGQNTGELFF
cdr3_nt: TGCAGCGGGGGACAGAACACCGGGGAGCTGTTTTTT

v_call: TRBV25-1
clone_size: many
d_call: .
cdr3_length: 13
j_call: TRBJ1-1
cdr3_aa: CASIRGENTEAFF
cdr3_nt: TGTGCCAGCATTCGGGGTGAGAACACTGAAGCTTTCTTT

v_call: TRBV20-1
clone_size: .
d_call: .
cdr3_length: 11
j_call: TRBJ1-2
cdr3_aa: CSASLRDGYTF
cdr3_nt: TGCAGTGCTAGCCTCAGGGATGGCTACACCTTC

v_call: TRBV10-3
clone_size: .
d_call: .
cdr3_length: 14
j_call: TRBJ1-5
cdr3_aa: CAISEQGLGQPQHF
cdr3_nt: TGTGCCATCAGTGAGCAGGGTCTGGGCCAGCCCCAGCATTTT

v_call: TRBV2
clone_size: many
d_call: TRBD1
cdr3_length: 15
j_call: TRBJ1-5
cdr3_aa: CASSADRVGNQPQHF
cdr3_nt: TGTGCCAGCAGTGCTGACAGGGTCGGGAATCAGCCCCAGCATTTT

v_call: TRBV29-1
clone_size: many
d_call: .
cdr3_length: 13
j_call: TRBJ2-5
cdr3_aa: CSVDLNYQETQYF
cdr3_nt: TGCAGCGTTGATCTCAATTATCAAGAGACCCAGTACTTC

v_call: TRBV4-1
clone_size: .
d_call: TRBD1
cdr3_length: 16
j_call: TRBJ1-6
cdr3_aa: CASSQVKGQGNSPLHF
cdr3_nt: TGCGCCAGCAGCCAAGTGAAGGGACAGGGTAATTCACCCCTCCACTTT

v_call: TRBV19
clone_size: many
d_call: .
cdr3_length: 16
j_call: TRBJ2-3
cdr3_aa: CASSPSGRQITDTQYF
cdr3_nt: TGTGCCAGTAGCCCGTCGGGACGGCAAATCACAGATACGCAGTATTTT

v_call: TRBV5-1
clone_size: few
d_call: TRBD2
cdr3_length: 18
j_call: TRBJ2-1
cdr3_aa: CASSSSGGTISSYNEQFF
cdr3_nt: TGCGCCAGCAGCTCTAGCGGGGGGACGATTAGCTCCTACAATGAGCAGTTCTTC

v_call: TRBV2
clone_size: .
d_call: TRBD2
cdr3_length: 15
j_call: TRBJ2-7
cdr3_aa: CASSETSGGSYEQYF
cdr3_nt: TGTGCCAGCAGTGAAACTAGCGGGGGTTCCTACGAGCAGTACTTC

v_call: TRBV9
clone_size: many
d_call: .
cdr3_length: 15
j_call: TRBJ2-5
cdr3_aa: CASSKTGFSQETQYF
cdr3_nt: TGTGCCAGCAGCAAGACAGGATTTAGTCAAGAGACCCAGTACTTC

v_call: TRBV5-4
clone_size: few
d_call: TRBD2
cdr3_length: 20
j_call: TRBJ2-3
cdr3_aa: CASSLRGFLAGGPTTDTQYF
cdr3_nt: TGTGCCAGCAGCTTGAGGGGGTTTCTAGCGGGGGGGCCAACCACAGATACGCAGTATTTT

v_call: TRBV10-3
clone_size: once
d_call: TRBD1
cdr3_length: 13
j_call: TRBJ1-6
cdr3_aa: CAPRTGENSPLHF
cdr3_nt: TGTGCCCCACGGACAGGGGAGAATTCACCCCTCCACTTT

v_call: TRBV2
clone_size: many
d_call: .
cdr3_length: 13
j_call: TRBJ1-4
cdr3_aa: CASSEVETPRGTF
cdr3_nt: TGTGCCAGCAGTGAAGTTGAGACTCCACGGGGGACCTTT

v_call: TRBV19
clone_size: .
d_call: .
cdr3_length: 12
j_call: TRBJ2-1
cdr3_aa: CASSLLRGEQFF
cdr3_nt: TGTGCCAGTAGCCTCCTCAGGGGTGAGCAGTTCTTC

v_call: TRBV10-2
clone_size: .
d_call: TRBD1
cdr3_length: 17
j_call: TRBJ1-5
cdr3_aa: CASSRVGQGAQGQPQHF
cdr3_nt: TGCGCCAGCAGTAGGGTGGGACAGGGGGCGCAGGGTCAGCCCCAGCATTTT

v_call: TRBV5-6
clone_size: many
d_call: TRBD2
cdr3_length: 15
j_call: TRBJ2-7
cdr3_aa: CASSLGPGGSYEQYF
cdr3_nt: TGTGCCAGCAGCCTCGGACCGGGGGGCTCCTACGAGCAGTACTTC

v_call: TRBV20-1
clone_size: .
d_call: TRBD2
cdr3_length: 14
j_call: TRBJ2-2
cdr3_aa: CSARAGGGTGELFF
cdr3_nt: TGCAGTGCTAGAGCTGGGGGGGGCACCGGGGAGCTGTTTTTT